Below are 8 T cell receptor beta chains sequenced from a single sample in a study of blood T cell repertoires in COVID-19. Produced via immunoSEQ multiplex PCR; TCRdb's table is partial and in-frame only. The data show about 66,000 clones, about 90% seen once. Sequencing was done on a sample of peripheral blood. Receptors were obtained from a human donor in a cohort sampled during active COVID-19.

Here the CDR3 DNA reads TGTGCCAGCAGCTTGGTTTTAGCGGGGGCCTACGAGCAGTACTTC. Its protein is CASSLVLAGAYEQYF. The genes are TRBV5-5 and TRBJ2-7; 9 bases match TRBD2. Germline V gives CDR1 SGHKS, CDR2 YYEKEE (reference sequence). V trimming: 0 bases; J trimming: 2 bases; junction bases outside the gene matches: 3. This CDR3 spans 15 amino acids.

CDR3 protein: CSVEDPGHSGNTIYF. In DNA, the CDR3 is TGCAGCGTTGAAGATCCGGGACACTCTGGAAACACCATATATTTT. This chain uses TRBV29-1 with TRBJ1-3; the D gene is possibly TRBD1 (6 bases). This CDR3 has 15 residues. Per the germline V gene, CDR1 is SQVTM and CDR2 is ANQGSEA. Trimming shortened V by 0 bases and J by 0 bases, and 9 bases separated the two germline ends.

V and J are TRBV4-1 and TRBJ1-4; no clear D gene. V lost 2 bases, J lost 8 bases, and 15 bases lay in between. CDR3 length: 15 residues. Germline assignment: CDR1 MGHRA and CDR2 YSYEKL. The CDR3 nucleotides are TGCGCCAGCAGCCAAAACACTATTATTCCCGAAAAACTGTTTTTT. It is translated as CASSQNTIIPEKLFF.

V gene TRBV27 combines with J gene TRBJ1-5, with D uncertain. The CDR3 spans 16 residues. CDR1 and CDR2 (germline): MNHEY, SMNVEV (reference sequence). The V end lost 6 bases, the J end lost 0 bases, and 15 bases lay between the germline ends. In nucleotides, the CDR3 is TGTGCCAGCAGCCCGCGGTCGAAAAATAGCAATCAGCCCCAGCATTTT. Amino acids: CASSPRSKNSNQPQHF.

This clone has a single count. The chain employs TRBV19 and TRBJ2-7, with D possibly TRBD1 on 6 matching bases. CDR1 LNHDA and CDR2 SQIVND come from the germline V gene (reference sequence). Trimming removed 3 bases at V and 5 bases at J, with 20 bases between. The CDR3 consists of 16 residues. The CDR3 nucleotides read TGTGCCAGTAGTATGTCCCAGGGGAATCGGTATAACGAGCAGTACTTC. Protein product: CASSMSQGNRYNEQYF.

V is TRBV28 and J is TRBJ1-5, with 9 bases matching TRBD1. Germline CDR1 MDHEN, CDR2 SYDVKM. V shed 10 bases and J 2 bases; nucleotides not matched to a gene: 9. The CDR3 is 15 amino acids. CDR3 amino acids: CATNRGQGGNQPQHF. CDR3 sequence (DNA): TGTGCCACCAACCGGGGACAGGGCGGCAATCAGCCCCAGCATTTT.

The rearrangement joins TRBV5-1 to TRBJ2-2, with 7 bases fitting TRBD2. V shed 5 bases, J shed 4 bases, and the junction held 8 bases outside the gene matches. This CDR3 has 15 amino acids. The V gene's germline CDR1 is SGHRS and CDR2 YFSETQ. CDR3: CASRILAASTGELFF. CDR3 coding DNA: TGCGCCAGCAGGATCCTAGCGGCGTCCACCGGGGAGCTGTTTTTT.

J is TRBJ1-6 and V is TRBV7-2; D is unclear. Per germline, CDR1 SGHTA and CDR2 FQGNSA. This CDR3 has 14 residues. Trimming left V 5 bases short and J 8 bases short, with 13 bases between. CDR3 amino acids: CASSGWVRDSPLHF. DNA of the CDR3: TGTGCCAGCAGCGGGTGGGTTCGGGATTCACCCCTCCACTTT.